This paragraph reports one TCR beta chain. This sample is part of a study of shared clonotypes between healthy human individuals. This CDR3 region has 15 residues. Germline V lookup: CDR1 LNHDA, CDR2 SQIVND (reference sequence). Deletions cut 7 bases from V and 3 bases from J, with 16 bases between. The method was immunoSEQ multiplex PCR; TCRdb's version includes in-frame clones alone and lacks a portion of them. The data show 950,000 to 1,300,000 clones, 75% seen once. Sequenced material: memory CD4+ T cells sorted from blood. Subset noted: CD45RA-negative fraction. This receptor was identified in a man younger than 35 in good health. The J gene is TRBJ2-1, the V gene TRBV19; tentatively, D is TRBD1 (6 bases). The CDR3 coding sequence is TGTGCCAGTACCCCAGGGGCGTTTTACTACAATGAGCAGTTCTTC. Its protein is CASTPGAFYYNEQFF.